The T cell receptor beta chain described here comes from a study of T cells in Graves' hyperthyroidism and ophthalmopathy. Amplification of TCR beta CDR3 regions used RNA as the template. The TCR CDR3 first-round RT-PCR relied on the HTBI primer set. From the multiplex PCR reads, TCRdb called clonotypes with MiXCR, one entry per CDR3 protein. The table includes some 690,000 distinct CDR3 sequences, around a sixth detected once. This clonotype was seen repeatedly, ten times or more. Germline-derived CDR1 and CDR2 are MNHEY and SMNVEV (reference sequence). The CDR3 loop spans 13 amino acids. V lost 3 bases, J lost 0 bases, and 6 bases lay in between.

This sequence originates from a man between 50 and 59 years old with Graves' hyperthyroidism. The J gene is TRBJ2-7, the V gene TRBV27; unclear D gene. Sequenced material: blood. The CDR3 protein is CASSFRSSYEQYF. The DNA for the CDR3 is TGTGCCAGCAGTTTCCGGTCCTCCTACGAGCAGTACTTC.